These 14 T cell receptor beta chains came from one sample sequenced in a study of T cells in Graves' hyperthyroidism and ophthalmopathy. There were TCR beta CDR3 regions amplified from RNA transcripts. TCR CDR3 underwent first-round RT-PCR with the HTBI primer set. TCRdb recomputed calls from the multiplex PCR reads with MiXCR, one row per CDR3 protein. The table has roughly 500,000 distinct CDR3 sequences, around 22% seen once. Sequencing was carried out using blood. These receptors were collected from a woman aged 30 to 39 with Graves' ophthalmopathy.

This clonotype is large in the sample. The V gene is TRBV6-5, the J gene TRBJ1-1, with TRBD1 as a possible D gene (5 bases). This CDR3 contains 15 residues. The V end was cut by 6 bases, the J end by 0 bases, with 14 bases between. The germline V gene has CDR1 MNHEY and CDR2 SVGAGI. CDR3 in amino acids: CASSRDRSVNTEAFF. Here the CDR3 DNA reads TGTGCCAGCAGCAGGGATAGATCCGTGAACACTGAAGCTTTCTTT.

This clonotype was seen once. The rearrangement joins TRBV20-1 to TRBJ1-2; TRBD1 matches 7 bases. In germline, CDR1 is DFQATT, CDR2 SNEGSKA (reference sequence). The J segment lost 0 bases and the V segment lost 3 bases, leaving 4 bases of the junction unmatched. The CDR3 totals 14 residues. Written as DNA, the CDR3 is TGCAGTGCTAGGGGGGACAGAGCTAACTATGGCTACACCTTC. Protein: CSARGDRANYGYTF.

This clonotype occurred a few times. V and J are TRBV7-2 and TRBJ1-1, with 9 bases lining up with TRBD1. Germline CDR1 is SGHTA and CDR2 is FQGNSA. The length of the CDR3 is 15 residues. The junction had 10 bases not matched to a gene; V was cut back by 0 bases and J by 11 bases. The CDR3 region has the DNA TGTGCCAGCAGCTTAGCGTCGGGACAGGGATTTGAGGCTTTCTTT. Protein product: CASSLASGQGFEAFF.

In this sample, this clonotype turned up many times. The V call is TRBV6-2 or TRBV6-3, the J call TRBJ2-7; 10 bases line up with TRBD2. Unmatched junction bases numbered 5, after V lost 0 bases and J lost 0 bases. CDR3 length: 17 residues. Germline V gives CDR1 MNHEY, CDR2 SVGEGT. The CDR3 nucleotides read TGTGCCAGCAGTTACTCCCCCACTAGCGGGGACTCCTACGAGCAGTACTTC. Protein product: CASSYSPTSGDSYEQYF.

This clonotype was picked up one time. V usage is TRBV12-3 or TRBV12-4 and J usage is TRBJ2-5; the D is unclear. The ends were cut back, 5 bases at V and 3 bases at J, with 10 bases in the middle. There are 13 residues in the CDR3. This chain's CDR3 is CASSDMDKETQYF. The CDR3 DNA reads TGTGCCAGCAGTGATATGGATAAAGAGACCCAGTACTTC.

This clonotype was counted ten times or more. The chain is built from TRBV5-1 and TRBJ2-7; 8 nucleotides agree with TRBD1. Losses at the gene ends were 5 bases for V and 3 bases for J; bases not matched to a gene: 16. The CDR3 runs 17 residues. Per the germline V gene, CDR1 is SGHRS and CDR2 is YFSETQ. For the CDR3, the DNA is TGCGCCAGCAGTGAGAGTGGGGACAGGAACACAGACTACGAGCAGTACTTC. Translated, it gives CASSESGDRNTDYEQYF.

Points on this clonotype: At one of its ends the junction is not consistent with the germline gene, which may arise from a read error. The V gene is TRBV4-2, the J gene TRBJ1-1; D gene ambiguous. Looked up from germline, CDR1 is LGHNA and CDR2 is YNFKEQ. The CDR3 has 16 residues. The CDR3 nucleotides read TGTGCCAGCAGCCAATATCATCCGGCCTTGAACACTGAAGCTCTCTTT. It encodes CASSQYHPALNTEALF.

This clonotype was detected many times. The rearrangement uses TRBV9 and TRBJ1-5, with D possibly being TRBD1 (6 bases). CDR3 size: 14 residues. CDR1 SGDLS and CDR2 YYNGEE come from the germline V gene. Trimming removed 0 bases from V and 3 bases from J, with 7 bases in between. The CDR3 DNA sequence: TGTGCCAGCAGCGTAGGGGACATCAATCAGCCCCAGCATTTT. Translation gives CASSVGDINQPQHF.

In this sample, this clonotype turned up many times. The rearrangement uses TRBV19 and TRBJ1-1, with D maybe TRBD1 (5 bases). CDR1 is LNHDA, CDR2 SQIVND, per germline (reference sequence). V was shortened by 11 bases and J by 1 base, with 14 bases between the two germline ends. The CDR3 consists of 13 residues. CDR3 nucleotide sequence: TGTGCCGCCCGGGACGGCCAGAACACTGAAGCTTTCTTT. Translating it yields CAARDGQNTEAFF.

The chain uses TRBV12-3 or TRBV12-4 and TRBJ2-3, with TRBD1 matching 9 bases. V shed 1 base, J shed 4 bases, and the junction held 3 bases outside the gene matches. This CDR3 has 15 amino acids. This CDR3 reads CASSLGDRVADTQYF. For the CDR3, the DNA is TGTGCCAGCAGTTTAGGGGACAGGGTGGCAGATACGCAGTATTTT.

The chain has TRBV12-3 or TRBV12-4 and TRBJ1-3; unclear D gene. CDR3 size: 14 residues. V shed 4 bases and J shed 2 bases, with 9 bases lying between them. The CDR3 reads CASSSLPAGNTIYF. As DNA, the CDR3 is TGTGCCAGCAGTTCTCTGCCGGCTGGAAACACCATATATTTT.

The sample holds many counts of this clonotype. This chain uses TRBV2 with TRBJ2-7; no clear D gene. The CDR3 loop spans 14 amino acids. V was shortened by 3 bases and J by 1 base, with 10 bases between the two germline ends. Germline assignment: CDR1 SNHLY and CDR2 FYNNEI. CDR3 nucleotide sequence: TGTGCCAGCAGTGAGGTAAACTCTTCCTACGAGCAGTACTTC. Translation gives CASSEVNSSYEQYF.

This clonotype came up many times. The chain employs TRBV5-1 and TRBJ2-7, with TRBD2 identical over 10 bases. V shed 1 base and J 2 bases; nucleotides not matched to a gene: 9. The CDR3 is made up of 17 amino acids. CDR1 is SGHRS, CDR2 YFSETQ, per germline. CDR3 in amino acids: CASSLLSGGPLTYEQYF. CDR3 bases: TGCGCCAGCAGCTTGCTTAGCGGGGGGCCCCTTACCTACGAGCAGTACTTC.

This clonotype was picked up a small number of times. The chain employs TRBV7-2 and TRBJ1-6, with 7 bases aligning to TRBD1. This CDR3 has 16 amino acids. The trim removed 1 base at V and 6 bases at J, leaving 6 bases unmatched. The V gene's germline CDR1 is SGHTA and CDR2 FQGNSA. The CDR3 reads CASSLGQGTTNSPLHF. The CDR3 coding sequence is TGTGCCAGCAGCTTAGGACAGGGCACGACTAATTCACCCCTCCACTTT.